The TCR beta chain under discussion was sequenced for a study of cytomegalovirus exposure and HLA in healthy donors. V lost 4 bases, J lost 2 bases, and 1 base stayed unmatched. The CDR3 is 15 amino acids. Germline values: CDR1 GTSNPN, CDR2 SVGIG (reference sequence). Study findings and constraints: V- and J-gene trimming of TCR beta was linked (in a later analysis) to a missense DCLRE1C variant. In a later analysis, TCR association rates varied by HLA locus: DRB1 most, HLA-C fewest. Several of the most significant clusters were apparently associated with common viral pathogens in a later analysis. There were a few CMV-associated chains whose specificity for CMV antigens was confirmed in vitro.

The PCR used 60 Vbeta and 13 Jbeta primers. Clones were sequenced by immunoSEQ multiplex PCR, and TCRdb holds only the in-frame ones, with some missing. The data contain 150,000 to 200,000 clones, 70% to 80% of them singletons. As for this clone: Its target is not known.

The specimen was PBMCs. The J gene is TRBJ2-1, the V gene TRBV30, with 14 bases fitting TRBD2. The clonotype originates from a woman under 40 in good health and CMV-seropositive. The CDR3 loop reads CAWMGLAGAYNEQFF. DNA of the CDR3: TGTGCCTGGATGGGACTAGCGGGGGCCTACAATGAGCAGTTCTTC.